This entry is about one T cell receptor beta chain. The PCR contained 60 Vbeta and 13 Jbeta primers. Using immunoSEQ multiplex PCR, the repertoire was profiled, and TCRdb retains in-frame clones only, with some absent. The repertoire shows about 58,000 clones; the top ten hold about 2.1%. The CDR3 has 15 amino acids. V was shortened by 4 bases and J by 0 bases, with 8 bases between the two germline ends. CDR1 is SGHRS, CDR2 YFSETQ, per germline. This specimen comes from a study of cytomegalovirus exposure and HLA in healthy donors. This receptor was taken from a woman aged 18 to 35 in good health and CMV-seronegative. The chain combines TRBV5-1 with TRBJ1-6; no definite D call. The source material was PBMCs. CDR3 sequence: CASSLQASYNSPLHF. In nucleotides, the CDR3 is TGCGCCAGCAGCCTCCAGGCCTCCTATAATTCACCCCTCCACTTT. The full variable domain, with the rest looked up from reference TRBV5-1 and TRBJ1-6, is KAGVTQTPRYLIKTRGQQVTLSCSPISGHRSVSWYQQTPGQGLQFLFEYFSETQRNKGNFPGRFSGRQFSNSRSEMNVSTLELGDSALYLCASSLQASYNSPLHFGNGTRLTVT.